The 5 T cell receptor beta chains reported below all come from one sample, sequenced in a study of PD-L1 blockade in urothelial cancer. Time point in this sample: pretreatment peripheral blood. TCRdb's table, derived via immunoSEQ multiplex PCR, lists solely in-frame clones and lacks some. The sample shows around 63,000 clones, 75% to 85% of them seen only once. Sample: PBMCs, taken around atezolizumab (anti-PD-L1) treatment. The receptors derive from a man between 65 and 85 years old with urothelial cancer.

The chain recombines TRBV5-1 with TRBJ1-5; no definite D call. Germline CDR1 is SGHRS and CDR2 is YFSETQ. CDR3 size: 14 residues. V was trimmed by 2 bases and J by 3 bases, leaving 9 bases between them. The CDR3 sequence: CASSFGDPNQPQHF. CDR3 nucleotide sequence: TGCGCCAGCAGCTTCGGAGATCCCAATCAGCCCCAGCATTTT.

This clone appeared many times. The rearrangement joins TRBV19 to TRBJ2-4; D may be TRBD1 (5 bases). CDR1 and CDR2 (germline): LNHDA, SQIVND (reference sequence). V was shortened by 3 bases and J by 4 bases, with 10 bases between the two germline ends. The CDR3 is made up of 14 amino acids. The CDR3 sequence is CASSIRRQKNIQYF. DNA for the CDR3: TGTGCCAGTAGTATTCGCAGACAGAAAAACATTCAGTACTTC.

This chain links TRBV6-1 with TRBJ2-5; 8 bases fit TRBD2. Unmatched junction bases numbered 3, after V lost 2 bases and J lost 4 bases. The CDR3 has 14 residues. The V gene's germline CDR1 is MNHNS and CDR2 SASEGT. In nucleotides, the CDR3 is TGTGCCAGCAGTGAATCGGGGGGGCGAGAGACCCAGTACTTC. This gives the protein CASSESGGRETQYF.

The chain is built from TRBV2 and TRBJ1-5; D is ambiguous. This CDR3 is 15 amino acids long. Deletions cut 7 bases from V and 2 bases from J, with 15 bases between. CDR1 is SNHLY and CDR2 is FYNNEI in the germline V gene. In DNA form, the CDR3 reads TGTGCCAGCACCCTTTACCCGGTTGGCAATCAGCCCCAGCATTTT. Translating it yields CASTLYPVGNQPQHF.

This clone was observed a handful of times. The V gene is TRBV29-1, the J gene TRBJ2-1; 10 positions agree with TRBD1. This CDR3 contains 14 residues. V lost 7 bases, J lost 10 bases, and 13 bases stayed unmatched. Germline assignment: CDR1 SQVTM and CDR2 ANQGSEA. The CDR3 is CSADKGQGSGEQFF. The CDR3 nucleotides read TGCAGCGCAGATAAGGGACAGGGGAGTGGGGAGCAGTTCTTC.